This TCR beta chain was sequenced for a study of human T cells and chemical hapten exposure. From germline, CDR1 is MNHEY and CDR2 SVGEGT. This CDR3 is built from 15 residues. Trimming left V 4 bases short and J 2 bases short, with 15 bases between. In the original analysis: Per-sample TCR counts ranged from about 20,000 to 750,000, median roughly 96,000. MiXCR, run by TCRdb on the RACE reads, gives a single entry per CDR3 protein. The V and J calls here are based on TCRdb, not the publication. The sample includes roughly 120,000 distinct CDR3 sequences, 9% to 14% of them seen just once. Specified time point: patch test 1, 2 weeks after DPC sensitization. The treatment is: therapeutic diphenylcyclopropenone sensitization with weekly scalp DPC.

The chain combines TRBV6-2 or TRBV6-3 with TRBJ2-7, with D possibly matching TRBD1 (7 bases). This clonotype originated in a woman aged 45-65 years with alopecia areata. Some clones in this sample may be carry-over from other donors' samples. The sample was whole blood, taken in connection with sensitization to the hapten diphenylcyclopropenone (DPC). CDR3 bases: TGTGCCAGCAGTTTCGCAGGGGGGAAAACCTACGAGCAGTACTTC. It codes for CASSFAGGKTYEQYF.